The next 9 T cell receptor beta chains were all read from a single sample in a study of T-cell memory formation after mild COVID-19. TCRdb reprocessed the 5' RACE reads with MiXCR, giving one entry per CDR3 protein. The sample has hundreds of thousands of distinct CDR3 sequences; about a fifth are singletons. Sequencing input: PBMCs or a T cell subset sorted from them (not recorded which). All receptors derive from an adult woman who had mild COVID-19 (a few samples of this study predate the infection). Cell type and time point are not known.

This clonotype was recorded many times. The chain recombines TRBV7-2 with TRBJ2-2; D remains ambiguous. Trimming removed 1 base from V and 5 bases from J, with 14 bases in between. The CDR3 has 16 amino acids. The V gene's germline CDR1 is SGHTA and CDR2 FQGNSA. The DNA for the CDR3 is TGTGCCAGCAGCTTAGGACTTCTCGCTCGGACCGGGGAGCTGTTTTTT. It yields the protein CASSLGLLARTGELFF.

This clonotype showed up just a few times. V gene TRBV7-8 combines with J gene TRBJ2-7, with a possible D match to TRBD1 (6 bases). The length of the CDR3 is 14 residues. Trimming pared 4 bases from V and 0 bases from J, leaving 10 bases between. Germline CDR1 reads SGHVS; CDR2 reads FQNEAQ. For the CDR3, the DNA is TGTGCCAGCAGCTCCCACAGGGACTCCTACGAGCAGTACTTC. Translation gives CASSSHRDSYEQYF. The entire variable domain, with the rest obtained from reference TRBV7-8 and TRBJ2-7, is as follows: GAGVSQSPRYKVAKRGQDVALRCDPISGHVSLFWYQQALGQGPEFLTYFQNEAQLDKSGLPSDRFFAERPEGSVSTLKIQRTQQEDSAVYLCASSSHRDSYEQYFGPGTRLTVT.

The rearrangement uses TRBV6-6 and TRBJ2-7; a weak D match, TRBD1 (5 bases). The CDR3 length is 14 residues. CDR1 MNHNY and CDR2 SVGAGI come from the germline V gene (reference sequence). V dropped 2 bases and J dropped 2 bases, with 10 bases sitting between them. The CDR3, as DNA: TGTGCCAGCAGTTACCTAGGGGAAACCTACGAGCAGTACTTC. This gives the protein CASSYLGETYEQYF.

There are many counts of this clonotype. Mismatch with germline at one junction end may stem from a read error. This chain uses TRBV7-7 with TRBJ2-1; 9 nucleotides agree with TRBD2. The V gene's germline CDR1 is SSHAT and CDR2 FNYEAQ (reference sequence). This CDR3 is 14 amino acids long. CDR3 sequence (DNA): TGTGCTAGCAGCTTAGTTCGGACTAGCGCAGAGCAGTTCTTC. Translating it yields CASSLVRTSAEQFF.

The chain employs TRBV7-9 and TRBJ2-2; D perhaps matches TRBD2 (5 bases). The germline V gene encodes CDR1 SEHNR and CDR2 FQNEAQ (reference sequence). This CDR3 has 15 amino acids. V was shortened by 7 bases and J by 6 bases, with 18 bases between the two germline ends. The CDR3: CASTPAGFQSGELFF. CDR3 in DNA: TGTGCCAGCACCCCGGCGGGCTTCCAATCCGGGGAGCTGTTTTTT.

This clonotype was seen only a few times. The CDR3 DNA is TGTGCCAGCAGCTTAGTGGGAAGTCGGGAGCAGTTCTTC. It yields the protein CASSLVGSREQFF. The chain has TRBV11-2 and TRBJ2-1; D call uncertain. The CDR3 totals 13 residues. Germline V gene data show CDR1 as SGHAT and CDR2 as FQNNGV. The V end lost 1 base, the J end lost 10 bases, and 11 bases lay between the germline ends. Using reference TRBV11-2 and TRBJ2-1 for the parts outside the CDR3, the full variable domain is EAGVAQSPRYKIIEKRQSVAFWCNPISGHATLYWYQQILGQGPKLLIQFQNNGVVDDSQLPKDRFSAERLKGVDSTLKIQPAKLEDSAVYLCASSLVGSREQFFGPGTRLTVL.

This clonotype was counted between two and nine times. The chain recombines TRBV5-1 with TRBJ2-3; 11 positions agree with TRBD2. The V gene's germline CDR1 is SGHRS and CDR2 YFSETQ. Trimming removed 4 bases from V and 4 bases from J; junction bases left unmatched: 11. This CDR3 contains 17 residues. CDR3: CASSQGPGLAVADTQYF. The CDR3 nucleotides are TGCGCCAGCAGCCAAGGGCCGGGACTAGCGGTGGCAGATACGCAGTATTTT.

The CDR3 DNA sequence: TGTGCCAGCAGCCCTAGGGGGGGTCGGCGGGAGGGCTACAATGAGCAGTTCTTC. As protein: CASSPRGGRREGYNEQFF. The V and J genes are TRBV11-2 and TRBJ2-1; 9 bases agree with TRBD2. The CDR3 loop spans 18 amino acids. CDR1 and CDR2 from the germline V gene are SGHAT and FQNNGV. Unmatched junction bases numbered 14, after V lost 5 bases and J lost 3 bases.

This chain joins TRBV30 and TRBJ2-3; possibly TRBD1 for D (6 bases). V lost 1 base and J 5 bases, leaving 13 bases between the germline ends. The germline V gene encodes CDR1 GTSNPN and CDR2 SVGIG (reference sequence). The CDR3 totals 14 residues. CDR3 coding DNA: TGTGCCTGGAGTGAAACTCAGGGGATAGATACGCAGTATTTT. Its translation: CAWSETQGIDTQYF.